This TCR beta chain was found in a study of T cell responses to AZD1222 COVID-19 vaccine (dated by TCRdb to the early 2020s). Notes on the research overall: AZD1222 recipients with second doses at about 4 weeks or about 12 weeks were pooled, because spike-specific TCR depth and breadth did not differ between schedules. Enrollment into the trials was organized by age into subgroups of 18-55, 56-69 and 70-plus years, and those subgroups contained roughly 150, 30 and 60 TCR-sequenced participants, respectively. TCR sequencing was performed for about 240 trial participants, of whom some 200 were given two doses of AZD1222 and around 25 were given two doses of MenACWY control vaccine.

Note on this clone: Its antigen target is currently unknown. No base qualities exist here, and no much larger clone lies one base off it.

Paper-wide results and their limitations: In the small 56-69-year group, the increase in depth fell short of significance, most likely because of low power. Most participants were white British and females outnumbered males, and the authors suggested that clonal diversity may have been underestimated. The vaccine-associated CD4 TCRs covered the entire spike protein, and the dominant responses fell in regions 160-218 and 743-854. Because no day 14 peak-response samples were available, the repertoires could be characterized only after the peak T cell response. A significant rise in spike-specific TCR breadth and depth was observed after two AZD1222 doses relative to day 0 and relative to MenACWY recipients. Conclusions about previously exposed vaccinees were limited because only six AZD1222 recipients were SARS-CoV-2 seropositive at baseline. Reportedly, almost half of the unique spike-specific TCRs recognized epitopes lying outside the regions that are mutated in the B.1.351 and B.1.1.7 variants.

The CDR3 regions of human TCRbeta chains were analyzed by immunosequencing. The authors processed their data as follows. Repertoire TCRs were matched against a reference library of SARS-CoV-2-specific TCRs generated with the MIRA antigen-specificity platform. Breadth was defined as the fraction of unique TCRs that were SARS-CoV-2-associated, and depth was defined as the fraction of total T cells that were SARS-CoV-2-associated. Each spike-specific TCR was assigned to its reactive spike region and to a CD4 or CD8 class using the MIRA data. Log10-transformed breadth and depth values were compared by one-way ANOVA with Sidak's multiple comparisons tests. TCRdb retrieved this table from immuneACCESS and kept in-frame rearrangements only. Not all clones are present; in checked studies, unresolved V genes account for under half, and no reason is known for the remainder. V, J and clone size were drawn from that table, and D and trimming were deduced from the DNA. The sample table holds 100,000 or so clones, of which 80% to 95% were seen once. Clones ranked in the top ten supply 1.2% of the sample.

Explained via the paper, the time point label denotes: baseline before first vaccination. The vaccinee samples were drawn from two UK trials, COV001 and COV002, one of which was a single-blind randomized controlled phase 2/3 trial testing AZD1222 (ChAdOx1 nCoV-19) in healthy adults. For TCRbeta chain sequencing, PBMC samples from trial participants were taken at day 0 and at day 28 after the second dose. The germline V gene yields KGHSH for CDR1 and LQKENI for CDR2. V lost 5 bases and J lost 3 bases; the stretch between them is 14 bases long. Spanning cysteine to phenylalanine, the CDR3 consists of 15 amino acids. The read is trimmed to its CDR3 DNA, 45 bases read in frame from base 1.

The TCR sequence derives from an adult in good health. The rearrangement joined TRBV18 to TRBJ1-5; perhaps TRBD1 is the D gene, with 6 bases matching. Here the sequenced sample was peripheral blood, taken on day 0 of AZD1222 vaccination. DNA sequence: TGTGCCAGCTCAGCGCGGACAGACTACAATCAGCCCCAGCATTTT. It translates to CASSARTDYNQPQHF.